Each of the 9 T cell receptor beta chains below was sequenced from the same sample in a study of glioma-infiltrating T cells. The iRepertoire nested amplicon-rescue multiplex PCR amplified TCR alpha and beta CDR3s from RNA. Each CDR3 protein is one row after TCRdb ran MiXCR on the multiplex PCR reads. The sample shows some 11,000 distinct CDR3 sequences, 26% of them seen only once. The source material was glioma tissue, nonneoplastic brain tissue, or PBMCs (not recorded which). Receptor source: a human donor with low-grade glioma or glioblastoma, undergoing nonglioma brain surgery, or in good health (not recorded which).

Only a few counts were recorded for this clonotype. This chain links TRBV2 with TRBJ1-6; D remains unclear. Trimming stripped 4 bases from V and 5 bases from J, with 9 bases between. Germline CDR1 and CDR2: SNHLY and FYNNEI. The CDR3 spans 14 residues. CDR3 sequence: CASSALKDNSPLHF. The DNA of the CDR3 is TGTGCCAGCAGTGCCCTGAAGGATAATTCACCCCTCCACTTT.

This clonotype is deemed medium-sized. The V and J genes are TRBV20-1 and TRBJ1-1; D gene ambiguous. The CDR3 consists of 14 residues. In germline, CDR1 is DFQATT, CDR2 SNEGSKA (reference sequence). Trimming took off 0 bases at V and 0 bases at J, with 8 bases between the two ends. The CDR3 spells CSAREHGMNTEAFF. CDR3 nucleotide sequence: TGCAGTGCTAGAGAACACGGGATGAACACTGAAGCTTTCTTT.

This clonotype turned up a few times. This sequence joins TRBV13 and TRBJ1-1; D perhaps matches TRBD1 (6 bases). Germline values: CDR1 PRHDT, CDR2 FYEKMQ (reference sequence). V was trimmed by 6 bases and J by 0 bases, leaving 14 bases between them. CDR3 length equals 15 residues. The CDR3 sequence is CASRTRGGLNTEAFF. The CDR3 DNA sequence: TGTGCCAGCAGGACTCGGGGGGGCCTGAACACTGAAGCTTTCTTT.

Details on this clonotype: A much larger clone sits a single nucleotide away, making a read error possible. CDR3 sequence reads: CASSSTSVRGFF. CDR3 nucleotide sequence: TGTGCCAGCAGCTCCACTAGCGTGAGGGGGTTCTTC. The chain employs TRBV28 and TRBJ2-1; 7 bases line up with TRBD2. J was trimmed by 15 bases and V by 6 bases; bases with no gene match: 11. The CDR3 totals 12 residues. Germline CDR1 is MDHEN and CDR2 is SYDVKM.

This clonotype was seen repeatedly, ten times or more. The rearrangement joins TRBV20-1 to TRBJ2-1; TRBD2 matches 9 bases. The CDR3 contains 17 residues. With 0 bases clipped from V and 4 bases from J, the junction kept 10 bases outside the gene matches. Germline assignment: CDR1 DFQATT and CDR2 SNEGSKA (reference sequence). CDR3: CSARDDRSGRLYNEQFF. The CDR3 bases are TGCAGTGCTAGAGATGATCGAAGCGGGAGGCTATACAATGAGCAGTTCTTC.

With respect to this clonotype: A much larger clone lies one base from this, so it may be a read error. The genes are TRBV27 and TRBJ1-3, with D possibly being TRBD1 (5 bases). Trimming cost V 3 bases and J 12 bases, with 9 bases left between them. The CDR3 covers 11 residues. Germline CDR1 is MNHEY and CDR2 is SMNVEV (reference sequence). CDR3 in DNA: TGTGCCAGCAGTTTGGGGGGGGTCATATATTTT. It encodes CASSLGGVIYF.

The J gene is TRBJ2-3, the V gene TRBV7-6; TRBD2 agrees at 13 bases. The germline CDR1 and CDR2 sequences are SGHVS and FNYEAQ. V was pared by 5 bases and J by 0 bases, with 5 bases of the junction left unmatched. The CDR3 has 17 residues. As DNA, the CDR3 is TGTGCCAGCAGCGCCCTACTAGCGGGAGGGAGCACAGATACGCAGTATTTT. It is translated as CASSALLAGGSTDTQYF.

The CDR3 DNA is TGCAGCGTCGACCGAGGGCAGTGGAACCCCATGGATGGCTACACCTTC. Amino acids: CSVDRGQWNPMDGYTF. The rearrangement uses TRBV29-1 and TRBJ1-2; D ambiguous. The V end was cut by 6 bases, the J end by 6 bases, with 26 bases between. Germline CDR1 SQVTM, CDR2 ANQGSEA. The length of the CDR3 is 16 residues.

Ten or more counts support this clonotype. The genes are TRBV6-1 and TRBJ2-2; D ambiguous. V shed 5 bases and J shed 2 bases, with 15 bases lying between them. The CDR3 contains 16 residues. Germline lookup yields CDR1 MNHNS and CDR2 SASEGT. The CDR3 loop is CASSPFWVTNTGELFF. The CDR3 DNA reads TGTGCCAGCAGTCCTTTTTGGGTCACTAACACCGGGGAGCTGTTTTTT.